The TCR beta chain described here comes from a study of T cell responses to AZD1222 COVID-19 vaccine. Study-wide context: Analyses pooled second doses at about 4 or about 12 weeks. Study-level points and caveats: Unmutated variant regions are reportedly the target of nearly half of TCRs that are spike-specific. Clonal diversity may have been underestimated, and the donors were mostly white British, with more females than males. Following two doses of AZD1222, Spike-specific TCR breadth and depth rose.

Note on this clone: Antigen specificity is unknown.

Produced via immunoSEQ multiplex PCR; TCRdb's table is partial and in-frame only. The table lists around 140,000 clones, 90% of them singletons, with roughly 7.2% in the top ten. V lost 5 bases, J lost 6 bases, and 11 bases lay in between. The CDR3 runs 13 residues. Per the germline V gene, CDR1 is LNHDA and CDR2 is SQIVND (reference sequence). The sample in question was peripheral blood, obtained on day 0 of AZD1222 vaccination. The chain combines TRBV19 with TRBJ1-5; tentatively, D is TRBD1 (6 bases). This TCR was sampled from an adult in good health. CDR3 in amino acids: CASSGGVVQPQHF. The CDR3 DNA is TGTGCCAGTAGTGGGGGCGTGGTTCAGCCCCAGCATTTT.